This TCR beta chain originates from a study of T cell responses to AZD1222 COVID-19 vaccine. The wider study: Second doses at about 4 or about 12 weeks were pooled.

Germline V gene sequence: CDR1 SGHRS, CDR2 YFSETQ. V lost 1 base to trimming and J lost 5 bases, with 15 bases between them. The CDR3 loop spans 15 amino acids. Sequencing used immunoSEQ multiplex PCR; TCRdb keeps in-frame clones, though not all of them. Among about 99,000 clones listed, 91% were seen once. The receptor was derived from an adult in good health. This sample comprised peripheral blood, obtained on day 0 of AZD1222 vaccination. This chain links TRBV5-1 with TRBJ2-5; D may be TRBD1 (6 bases). The CDR3 DNA reads TGCGCCAGCAGCTTGATTGGACAGCCCCTGGAGACCCAGTACTTC. As protein: CASSLIGQPLETQYF.